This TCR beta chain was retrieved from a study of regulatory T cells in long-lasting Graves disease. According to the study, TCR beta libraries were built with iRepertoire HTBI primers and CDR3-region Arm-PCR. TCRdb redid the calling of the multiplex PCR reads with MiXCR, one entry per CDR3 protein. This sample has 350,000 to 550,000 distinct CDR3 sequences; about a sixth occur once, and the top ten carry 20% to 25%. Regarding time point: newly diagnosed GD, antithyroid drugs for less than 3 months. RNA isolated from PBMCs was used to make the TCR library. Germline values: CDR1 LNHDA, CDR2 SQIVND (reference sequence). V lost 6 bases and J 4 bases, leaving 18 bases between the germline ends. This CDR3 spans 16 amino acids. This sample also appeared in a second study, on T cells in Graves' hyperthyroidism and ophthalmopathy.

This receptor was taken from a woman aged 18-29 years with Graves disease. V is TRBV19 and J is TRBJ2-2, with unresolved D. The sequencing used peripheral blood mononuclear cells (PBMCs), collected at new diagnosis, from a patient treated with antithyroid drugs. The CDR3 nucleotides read TGTGCCAGTAGCACTAAAAAAAGTTTGCTCACCGGGGAGCTGTTTTTT. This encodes CASSTKKSLLTGELFF.